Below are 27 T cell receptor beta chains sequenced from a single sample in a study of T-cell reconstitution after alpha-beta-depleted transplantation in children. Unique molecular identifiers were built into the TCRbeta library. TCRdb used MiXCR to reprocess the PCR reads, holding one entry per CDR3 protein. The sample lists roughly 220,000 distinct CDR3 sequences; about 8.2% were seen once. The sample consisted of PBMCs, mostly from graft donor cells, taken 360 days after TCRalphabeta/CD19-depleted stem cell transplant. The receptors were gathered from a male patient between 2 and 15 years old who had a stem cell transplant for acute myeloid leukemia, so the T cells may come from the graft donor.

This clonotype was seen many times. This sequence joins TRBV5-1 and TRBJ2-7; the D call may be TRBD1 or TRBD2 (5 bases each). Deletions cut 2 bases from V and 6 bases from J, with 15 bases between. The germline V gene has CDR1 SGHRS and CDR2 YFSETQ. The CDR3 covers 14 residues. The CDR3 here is CASSFGGLDGEQYF. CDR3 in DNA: TGCGCCAGCAGCTTTGGGGGTTTGGATGGCGAGCAGTACTTC.

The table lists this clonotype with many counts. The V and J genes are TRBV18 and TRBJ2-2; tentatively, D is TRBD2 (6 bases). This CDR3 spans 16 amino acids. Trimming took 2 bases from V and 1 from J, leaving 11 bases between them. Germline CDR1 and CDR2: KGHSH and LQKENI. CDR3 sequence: CASSPLAGLNTGELFF. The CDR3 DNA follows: TGTGCCAGCTCACCATTGGCGGGACTGAACACCGGGGAGCTGTTTTTT. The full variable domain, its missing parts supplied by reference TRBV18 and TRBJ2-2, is NAGVMQNPRHLVRRRGQEARLRCSPMKGHSHVYWYRQLPEEGLKFMVYLQKENIIDESGMPKERFSAEFPKEGPSILRIQQVVRGDSAAYFCASSPLAGLNTGELFFGEGSRLTVL.

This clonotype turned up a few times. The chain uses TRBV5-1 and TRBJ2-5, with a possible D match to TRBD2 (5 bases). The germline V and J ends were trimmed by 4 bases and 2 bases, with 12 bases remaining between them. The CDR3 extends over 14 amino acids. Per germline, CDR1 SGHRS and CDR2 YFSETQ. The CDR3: CASSQGLLQETQYF. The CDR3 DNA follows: TGCGCCAGCAGCCAAGGACTCCTTCAAGAGACCCAGTACTTC.

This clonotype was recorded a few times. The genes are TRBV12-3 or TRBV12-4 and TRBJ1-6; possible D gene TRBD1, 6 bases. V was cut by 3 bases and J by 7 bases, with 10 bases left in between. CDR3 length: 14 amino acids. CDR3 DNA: TGTGCCAGCAGTTTCGGACAGCAAAATTCACCCCTCCACTTT. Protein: CASSFGQQNSPLHF.

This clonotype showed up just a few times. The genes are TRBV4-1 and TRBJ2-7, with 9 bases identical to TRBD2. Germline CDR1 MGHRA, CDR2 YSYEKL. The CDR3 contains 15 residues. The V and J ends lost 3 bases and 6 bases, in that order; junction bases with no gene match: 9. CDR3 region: CASSQMGLAASEQYF. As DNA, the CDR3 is TGCGCCAGCAGCCAGATGGGACTAGCAGCAAGCGAGCAGTACTTC.

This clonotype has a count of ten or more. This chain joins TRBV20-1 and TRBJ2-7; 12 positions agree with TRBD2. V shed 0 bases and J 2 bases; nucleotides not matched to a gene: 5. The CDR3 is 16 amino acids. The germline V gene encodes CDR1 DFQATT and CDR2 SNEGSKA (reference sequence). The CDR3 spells CSARDLLAGGTYEQYF. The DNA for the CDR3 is TGCAGTGCTAGAGATTTGCTAGCGGGAGGGACCTACGAGCAGTACTTC.

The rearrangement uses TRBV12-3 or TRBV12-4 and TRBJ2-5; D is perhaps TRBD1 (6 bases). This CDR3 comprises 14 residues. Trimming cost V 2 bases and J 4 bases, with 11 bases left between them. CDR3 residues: CASSLTQGGETQYF. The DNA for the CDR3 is TGTGCCAGCAGTTTAACGCAAGGGGGAGAGACCCAGTACTTC.

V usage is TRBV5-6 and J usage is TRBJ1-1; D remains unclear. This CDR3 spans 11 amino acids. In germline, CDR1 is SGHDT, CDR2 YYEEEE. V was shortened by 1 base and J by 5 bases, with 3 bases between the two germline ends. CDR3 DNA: TGTGCCAGCAGCTTGCATACTGAAGCTTTCTTT. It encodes CASSLHTEAFF.

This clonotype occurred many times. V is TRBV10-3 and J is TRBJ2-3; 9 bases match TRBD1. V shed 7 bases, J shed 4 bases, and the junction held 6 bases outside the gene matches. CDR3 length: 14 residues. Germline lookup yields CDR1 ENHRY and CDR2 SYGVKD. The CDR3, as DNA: TGTGCCATCACGGCGCGACAGGGGGCAGATACGCAGTATTTT. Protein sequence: CAITARQGADTQYF.

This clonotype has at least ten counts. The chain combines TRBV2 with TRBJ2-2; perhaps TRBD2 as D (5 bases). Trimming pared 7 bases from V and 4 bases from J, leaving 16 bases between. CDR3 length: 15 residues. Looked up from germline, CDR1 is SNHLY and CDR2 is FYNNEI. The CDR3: CASTPRRLVTGELFF. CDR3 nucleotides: TGTGCCAGCACCCCTCGGAGGTTGGTCACCGGGGAGCTGTTTTTT. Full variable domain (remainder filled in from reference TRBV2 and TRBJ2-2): EPEVTQTPSHQVTQMGQEVILRCVPISNHLYFYWYRQILGQKVEFLVSFYNNEISEKSEIFDDQFSVERPDGSNFTLKIRSTKLEDSAMYFCASTPRRLVTGELFFGEGSRLTVL.

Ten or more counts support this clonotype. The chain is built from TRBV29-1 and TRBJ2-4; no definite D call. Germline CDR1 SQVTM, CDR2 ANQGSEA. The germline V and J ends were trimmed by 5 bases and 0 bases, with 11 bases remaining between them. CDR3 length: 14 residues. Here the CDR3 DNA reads TGCAGCGTTTCGGGCAGACTAGCCAAAAACATTCAGTACTTC. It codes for CSVSGRLAKNIQYF.

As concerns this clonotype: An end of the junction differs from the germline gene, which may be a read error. The CDR3 reads CATSQDGRRKGLNEQFF. Here the CDR3 DNA reads TGTGCCACCAGCCAAGATGGTCGCAGAAAGGGTCTCAATGAGCAGTTCTTC. The gene calls are TRBV3-1 and TRBJ2-1; D is unresolved. Germline V gene data show CDR1 as LGHDT and CDR2 as YNNKEL (reference sequence). There are 17 residues in the CDR3.

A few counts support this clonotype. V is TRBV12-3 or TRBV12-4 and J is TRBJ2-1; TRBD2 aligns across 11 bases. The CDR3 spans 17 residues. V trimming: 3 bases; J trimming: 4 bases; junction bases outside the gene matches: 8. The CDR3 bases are TGTGCCAGCAGTTTCCCGGGTAGCGGGAGGGGGTACAATGAGCAGTTCTTC. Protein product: CASSFPGSGRGYNEQFF.

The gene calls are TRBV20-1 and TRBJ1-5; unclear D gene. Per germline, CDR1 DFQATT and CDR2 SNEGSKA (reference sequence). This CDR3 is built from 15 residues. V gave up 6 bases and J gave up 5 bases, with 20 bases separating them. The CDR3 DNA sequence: TGCAGTGCATCGCCGGCCGGAACTTCTTATCAGCCCCAGCATTTT. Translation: CSASPAGTSYQPQHF.

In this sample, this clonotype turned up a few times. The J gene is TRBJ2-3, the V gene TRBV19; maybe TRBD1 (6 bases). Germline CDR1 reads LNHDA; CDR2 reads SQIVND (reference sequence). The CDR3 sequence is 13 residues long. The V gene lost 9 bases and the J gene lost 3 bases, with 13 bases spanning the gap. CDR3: CASKIGQTDTQYF. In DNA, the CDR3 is TGTGCCAGCAAAATCGGACAGACAGATACGCAGTATTTT.

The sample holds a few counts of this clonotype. The CDR3 spells CASSHRDTQYF. The CDR3 DNA follows: TGTGCCAGCAGCCATAGGGATACGCAGTATTTT. This rearrangement joins TRBV12-3 or TRBV12-4 to TRBJ2-3; D remains unclear. With 6 bases removed from V and 6 bases from J, the gap between germline ends came to 7 bases. The length of the CDR3 is 11 residues.

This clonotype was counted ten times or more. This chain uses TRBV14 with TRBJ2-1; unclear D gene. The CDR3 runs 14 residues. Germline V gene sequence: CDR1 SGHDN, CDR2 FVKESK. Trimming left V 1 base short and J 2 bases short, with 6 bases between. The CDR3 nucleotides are TGTGCCAGCAGCCAAGCCCTTACCTACAATGAGCAGTTCTTC. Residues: CASSQALTYNEQFF.

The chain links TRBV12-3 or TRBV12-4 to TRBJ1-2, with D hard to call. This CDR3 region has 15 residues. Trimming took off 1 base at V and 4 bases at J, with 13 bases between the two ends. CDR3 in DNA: TGTGCCAGCAGTTTAGGGCAGGCGCATATCTATGGCTACACCTTC. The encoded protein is CASSLGQAHIYGYTF.

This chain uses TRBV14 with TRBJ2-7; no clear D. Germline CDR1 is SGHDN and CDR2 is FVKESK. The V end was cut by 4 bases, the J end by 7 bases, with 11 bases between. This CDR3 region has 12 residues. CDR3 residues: CASSLSTEEQYF. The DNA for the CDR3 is TGTGCCAGCAGCCTATCAACGGAGGAGCAGTACTTC.

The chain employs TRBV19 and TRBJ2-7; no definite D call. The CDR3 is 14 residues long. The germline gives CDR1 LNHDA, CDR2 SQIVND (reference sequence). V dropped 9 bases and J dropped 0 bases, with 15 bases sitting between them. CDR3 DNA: TGTGCCAGCCGAAGGACGGTTTCCTCCTACGAGCAGTACTTC. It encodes CASRRTVSSYEQYF.

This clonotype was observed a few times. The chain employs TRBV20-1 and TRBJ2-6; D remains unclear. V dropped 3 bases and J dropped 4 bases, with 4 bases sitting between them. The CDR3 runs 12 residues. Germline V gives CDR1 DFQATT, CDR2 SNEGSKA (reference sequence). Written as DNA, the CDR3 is TGCAGTGCTAGTGTAGGGGCCAACGTCCTGACTTTC. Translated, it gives CSASVGANVLTF.

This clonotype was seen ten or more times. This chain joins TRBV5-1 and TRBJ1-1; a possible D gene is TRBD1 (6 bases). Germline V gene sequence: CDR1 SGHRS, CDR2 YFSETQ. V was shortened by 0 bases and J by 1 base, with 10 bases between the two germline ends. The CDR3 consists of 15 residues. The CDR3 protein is CASSLEGQPNTEAFF. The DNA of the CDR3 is TGCGCCAGCAGCTTGGAGGGACAACCGAACACTGAAGCTTTCTTT.

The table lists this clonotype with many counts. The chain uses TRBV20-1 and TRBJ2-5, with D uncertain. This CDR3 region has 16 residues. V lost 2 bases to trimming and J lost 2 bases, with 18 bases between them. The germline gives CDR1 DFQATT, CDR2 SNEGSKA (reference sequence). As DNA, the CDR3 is TGCAGTGCTAGAAAAGGTCCTTTTCTAACACAAGAGACCCAGTACTTC. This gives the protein CSARKGPFLTQETQYF.

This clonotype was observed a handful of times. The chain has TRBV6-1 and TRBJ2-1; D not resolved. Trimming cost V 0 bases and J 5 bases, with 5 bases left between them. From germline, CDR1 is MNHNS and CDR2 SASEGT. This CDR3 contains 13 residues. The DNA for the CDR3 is TGTGCCAGCAGTGAAGCCTGGAACAATGAGCAGTTCTTC. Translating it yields CASSEAWNNEQFF.

The CDR3 nucleotides read TGTGCCAGCAGCCACTTACTAGGAGGTGAGGGCGAGCAGTTCTTC. This translates into CASSHLLGGEGEQFF. The V and J genes are TRBV3-1 and TRBJ2-1; perhaps TRBD2 as D (5 bases). This CDR3 is built from 15 residues. Germline lookup yields CDR1 LGHDT and CDR2 YNNKEL (reference sequence). Trimming removed 3 bases from V and 10 bases from J, with 19 bases in between.

Written as DNA, the CDR3 is TGCAGTGCAGGGGGACAGGGACAGCAGTACGTC. Amino acid sequence: CSAGGQGQQYV. The gene calls are TRBV20-1 and TRBJ2-7; 9 bases match TRBD1. The CDR3 totals 11 residues. The V segment lost 6 bases and the J segment 8 bases; nucleotides outside the gene matches: 5. Germline CDR1 is DFQATT and CDR2 is SNEGSKA (reference sequence).

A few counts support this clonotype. The CDR3 nucleotides read TGTGCCAGCAGCTTGGATAGGGATGAGAACACTGAAGCTTTCTTT. It encodes CASSLDRDENTEAFF. This chain uses TRBV5-6 with TRBJ1-1; D ambiguous. This CDR3 is built from 15 residues. Between the trimmed V and J ends, which lost 0 bases and 1 base, there was a span of 10 bases. The germline V gene has CDR1 SGHDT and CDR2 YYEEEE.